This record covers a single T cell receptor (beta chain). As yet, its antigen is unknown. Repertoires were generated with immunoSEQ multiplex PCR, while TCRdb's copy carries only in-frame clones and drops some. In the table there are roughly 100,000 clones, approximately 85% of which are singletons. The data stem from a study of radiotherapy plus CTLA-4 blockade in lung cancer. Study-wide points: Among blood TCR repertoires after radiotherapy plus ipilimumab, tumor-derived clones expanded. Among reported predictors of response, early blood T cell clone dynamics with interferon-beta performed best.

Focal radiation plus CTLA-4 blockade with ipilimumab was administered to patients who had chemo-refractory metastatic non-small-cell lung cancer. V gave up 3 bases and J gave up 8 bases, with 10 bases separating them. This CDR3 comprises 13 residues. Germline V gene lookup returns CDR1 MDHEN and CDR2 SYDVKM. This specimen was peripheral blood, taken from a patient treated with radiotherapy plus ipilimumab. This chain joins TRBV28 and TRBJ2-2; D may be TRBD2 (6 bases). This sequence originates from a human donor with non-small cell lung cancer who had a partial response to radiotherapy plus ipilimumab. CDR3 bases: TGTGCCAGCAGTTTTGGAGGGGCGGGGGAGCTGTTTTTT. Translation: CASSFGGAGELFF.